This note documents a single TCR beta chain sequence. The sample contains more than one DNA sequence encoding this CDR3. These data are taken from a study of blood T cell repertoires in COVID-19. Study details: Acute and convalescent COVID-19 samples came from the United States, Italy and Spain. The cDNA or gDNA used as material had been derived from T cells, B-cell-depleted T cells, or PBMCs.

CDR1 and CDR2 from the germline V gene are SNHLY and FYNNEI. The V end lost 4 bases, the J end lost 2 bases, and 8 bases lay between the germline ends. The CDR3 extends over 13 amino acids. Source study methods: The assay estimated nucleated cells by amplifying reference gene primers. TCRdb's table, derived via immunoSEQ multiplex PCR, lists solely in-frame clones and lacks some. The DNA gave D and trimming, while V, J and clone size come from that table. This table has 300,000 or so clones, approximately 86% appearing once. The sequenced material came from peripheral blood. The J gene is TRBJ1-2, the V gene TRBV2; perhaps TRBD1 as D (6 bases). This TCR came from a man aged 65 to 85 with acute or convalescent COVID-19. The CDR3, as DNA: TGTGCCAGCAGTGGTACAGGGAACTATGGCTACACCTTC. As protein: CASSGTGNYGYTF.